This TCR beta chain was sequenced during a study of blood T cell repertoires in COVID-19 (dated by TCRdb to 2018 to 2020). Concerning the study at large: Samples from collaborators originated in the United States, Italy and Spain and spanned both the acute and convalescent phases of COVID-19. Deeply sampled blood TCRbeta repertoires from subjects exposed to, actively infected with, or recovered from COVID-19 were included in the dataset. The samples were drawn from the first 160 participants of the ongoing ImmuneRACE study and from 950 to 1,500 subjects provided by 6 global collaborators. Where HLA class I and class II types were available, the types were taken from metadata supplied by the sample provider, not from assay-based typing. The repertoires were made available in a free public database intended to serve as a resource for research on the immune response to SARS-CoV-2. The material from the prospective study consisted of cDNA or gDNA derived from T cells, B-cell-depleted T cells, or PBMCs. Sample metadata almost always included a de-identified subject ID, COVID-19 status, age in years and sex. Study-level results and caveats: Clinical and demographic metadata were provided uncurated, with the amount varying by source and participant.

V is cut back by 3 bases and J by 0 bases, with 3 bases in the junction unmatched. Reading from cysteine to phenylalanine, the CDR3 counts 15 amino acids. The sequence is cut down to CDR3 DNA, 45 bases in frame from base 1. Looking up the germline V gene yields CDR1 SGHRS and CDR2 YFSETQ. TCRbeta CDR3 regions were amplified from genomic DNA using the immunoSEQ Assay, a bias-controlled multiplex PCR. On the study's bioinformatics: The number of nucleated cells in each sample was estimated by amplification of reference gene primers within the assay. To quantify the absolute abundance of each unique TCRbeta CDR3 rearrangement, sequence reads were collapsed and filtered. For each sample, productive Simpson clonality was calculated as the square root of Simpson's diversity index over productive rearrangements. TCRdb carries this immuneACCESS record with in-frame sequences only. Its versions omit some clonotypes, under half of them owing to an unresolved V gene in the studies checked, with the rest unexplained. That table is the source of V, J and clone size, and D and trimming were worked out from the DNA. A total of about 200,000 clones appear in this sample, approximately 79% of them only once. The ten largest clonotypes hold roughly 5.2% of the sample.

A single count supports this clone. Its antigen remains undetermined. Per-base quality was not reported, and no clone a single base away is much larger than it. Participants in the prospective study were enrolled through a virtual design, were aged roughly 18 to 100 years, and lived in 24 United States geographic areas. In the prospective study, participants were assigned to cohorts based on the clinical history participants reported in a screening survey and a study questionnaire. In the prospective study, mobile phlebotomists collected whole blood, serum and a nasopharyngeal or oropharyngeal swab from each participant. Prospective study participants could optionally give additional blood draws and questionnaires over an approximately two-month period. Blood samples from the prospective study were shipped frozen or at room temperature prior to DNA extraction.

The source is a woman aged 55-70 years with acute COVID-19. The sequenced sample was PBMCs or T cells enriched from blood (not recorded which). The V gene is TRBV5-1 and the J gene is TRBJ2-1; TRBD1 aligns with 7 central bases. The CDR3 reads as follows: CASSSSGGSYNEQFF. The DNA sequence follows: TGCGCCAGCAGCTCCTCAGGGGGCTCCTACAATGAGCAGTTCTTC.